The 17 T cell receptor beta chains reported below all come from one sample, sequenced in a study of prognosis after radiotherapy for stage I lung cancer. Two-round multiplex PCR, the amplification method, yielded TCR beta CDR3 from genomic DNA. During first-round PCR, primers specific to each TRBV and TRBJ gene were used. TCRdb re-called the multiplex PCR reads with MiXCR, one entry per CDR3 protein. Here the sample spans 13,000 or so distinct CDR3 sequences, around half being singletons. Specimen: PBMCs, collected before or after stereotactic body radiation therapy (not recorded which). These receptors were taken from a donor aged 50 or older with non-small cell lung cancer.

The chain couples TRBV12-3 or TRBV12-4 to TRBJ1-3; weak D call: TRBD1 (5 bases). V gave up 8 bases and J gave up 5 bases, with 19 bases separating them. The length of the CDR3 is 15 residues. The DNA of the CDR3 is TGTGCCAGCGGGCAAGGGGTGACGGTTAGAAACACCATATATTTT. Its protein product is CASGQGVTVRNTIYF.

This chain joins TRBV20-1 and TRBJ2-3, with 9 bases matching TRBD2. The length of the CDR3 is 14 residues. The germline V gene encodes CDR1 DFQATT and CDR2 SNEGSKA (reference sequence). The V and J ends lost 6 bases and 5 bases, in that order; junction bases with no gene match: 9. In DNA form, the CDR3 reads TGCAGTGCCCGGAGCGGGGGGCCCGTAGATACGCAGTATTTT. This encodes CSARSGGPVDTQYF.

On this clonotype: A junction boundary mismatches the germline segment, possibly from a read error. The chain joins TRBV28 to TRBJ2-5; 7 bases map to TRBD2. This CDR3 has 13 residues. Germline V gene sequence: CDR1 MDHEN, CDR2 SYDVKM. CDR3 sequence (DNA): TGTGCCAGCATAGTGGAGGGAGGGCGGACCAAGTACTTC. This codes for CASIVEGGRTKYF.

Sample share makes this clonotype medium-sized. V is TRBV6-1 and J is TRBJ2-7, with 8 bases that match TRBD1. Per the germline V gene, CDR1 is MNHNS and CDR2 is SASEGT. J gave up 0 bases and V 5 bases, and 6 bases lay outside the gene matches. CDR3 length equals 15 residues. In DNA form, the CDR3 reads TGTGCCAGCAGTCAATCCGGACAGGGCTCCTACGAGCAGTACTTC. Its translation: CASSQSGQGSYEQYF.

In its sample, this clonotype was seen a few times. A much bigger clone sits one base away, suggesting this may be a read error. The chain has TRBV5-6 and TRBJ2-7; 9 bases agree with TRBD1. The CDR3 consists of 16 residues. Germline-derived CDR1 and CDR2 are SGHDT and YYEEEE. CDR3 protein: CAISLGAGTGSYEQYF. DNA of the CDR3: TGTGCCATCAGCTTGGGGGCCGGGACAGGGTCCTACGAGCAGTACTTC.

The CDR3 loop is CASSPRNPSREGLEQFF. For the CDR3, the DNA is TGTGCCAGCAGTCCTAGAAACCCGTCCCGGGAAGGGTTGGAGCAGTTCTTC. The V gene is TRBV27, the J gene TRBJ2-1; a possible D gene is TRBD2 (5 bases). The CDR3 runs 17 residues. V gave up 5 bases and J gave up 10 bases, with 27 bases separating them. Germline CDR1 is MNHEY and CDR2 is SMNVEV (reference sequence).

The CDR3 DNA sequence: TGTGCCAGCAGTACTACTATCTGGGGGCCTTACGAGCAGTACTTC. Its translation: CASSTTIWGPYEQYF. The chain is built from TRBV6-2 or TRBV6-3 and TRBJ2-7, with D perhaps matching TRBD1 (6 bases). Germline lookup yields CDR1 MNHEY and CDR2 SVGEGT. The length of the CDR3 is 15 residues. The ends were cut back, 5 bases at V and 4 bases at J, with 18 bases in the middle.

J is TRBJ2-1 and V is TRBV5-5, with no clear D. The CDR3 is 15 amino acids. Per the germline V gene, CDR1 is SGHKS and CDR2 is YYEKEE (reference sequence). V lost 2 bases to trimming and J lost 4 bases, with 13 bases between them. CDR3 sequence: CASSFDGDSYNEQFF. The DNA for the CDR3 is TGTGCCAGCAGCTTTGATGGGGATTCATACAATGAGCAGTTCTTC.

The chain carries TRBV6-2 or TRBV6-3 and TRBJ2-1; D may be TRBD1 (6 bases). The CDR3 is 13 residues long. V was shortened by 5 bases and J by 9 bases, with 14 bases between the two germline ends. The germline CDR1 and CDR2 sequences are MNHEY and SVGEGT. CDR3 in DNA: TGTGCCAGCAGTGTGGTACAGGGCGTTGAGCAGTTCTTC. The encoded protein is CASSVVQGVEQFF.

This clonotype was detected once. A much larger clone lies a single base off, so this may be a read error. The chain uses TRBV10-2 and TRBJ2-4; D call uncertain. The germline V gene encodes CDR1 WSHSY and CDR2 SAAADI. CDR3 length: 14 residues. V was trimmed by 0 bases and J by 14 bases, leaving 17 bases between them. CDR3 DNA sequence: TGCGCCAGCAGTGAGTCGATGGTGGTAGAGACCAAGTACTTC. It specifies CASSESMVVETKYF.

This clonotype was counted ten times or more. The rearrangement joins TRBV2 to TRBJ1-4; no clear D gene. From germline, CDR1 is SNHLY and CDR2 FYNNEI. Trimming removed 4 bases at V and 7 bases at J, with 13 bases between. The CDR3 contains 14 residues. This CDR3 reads CASSGAGSAEKLFF. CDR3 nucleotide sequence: TGTGCCAGCAGTGGTGCGGGGAGTGCTGAAAAACTGTTTTTT.

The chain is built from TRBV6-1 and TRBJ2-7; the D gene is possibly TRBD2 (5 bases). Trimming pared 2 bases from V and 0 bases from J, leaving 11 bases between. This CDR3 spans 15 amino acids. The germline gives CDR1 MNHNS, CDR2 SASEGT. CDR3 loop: CASSEQRESSYEQYF. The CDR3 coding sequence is TGTGCCAGCAGTGAACAGAGGGAAAGCTCCTACGAGCAGTACTTC.

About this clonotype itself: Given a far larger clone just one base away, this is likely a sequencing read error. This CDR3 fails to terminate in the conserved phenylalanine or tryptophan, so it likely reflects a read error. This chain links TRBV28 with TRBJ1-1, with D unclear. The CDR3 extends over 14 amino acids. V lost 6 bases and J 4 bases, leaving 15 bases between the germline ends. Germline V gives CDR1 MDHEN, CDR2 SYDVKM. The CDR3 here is CASSLAGGVTEAFS. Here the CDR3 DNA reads TGTGCCAGCAGCTTAGCAGGCGGGGTCACTGAAGCTTTCTCT.

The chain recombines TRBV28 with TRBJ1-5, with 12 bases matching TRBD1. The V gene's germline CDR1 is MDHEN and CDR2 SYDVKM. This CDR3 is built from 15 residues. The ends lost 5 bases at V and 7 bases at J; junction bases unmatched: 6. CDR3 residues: CASSTGTGGLQPQHF. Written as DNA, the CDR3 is TGTGCCAGCAGTACCGGGACAGGGGGCCTACAGCCCCAGCATTTT.

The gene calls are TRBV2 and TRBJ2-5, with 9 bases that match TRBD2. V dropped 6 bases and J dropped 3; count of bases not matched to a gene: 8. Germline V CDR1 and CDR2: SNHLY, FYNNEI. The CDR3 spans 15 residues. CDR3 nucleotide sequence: TGTGCCAGCAGGGGGGGGCGGGGGGGCGAAGAGACCCAGTACTTC. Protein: CASRGGRGGEETQYF.

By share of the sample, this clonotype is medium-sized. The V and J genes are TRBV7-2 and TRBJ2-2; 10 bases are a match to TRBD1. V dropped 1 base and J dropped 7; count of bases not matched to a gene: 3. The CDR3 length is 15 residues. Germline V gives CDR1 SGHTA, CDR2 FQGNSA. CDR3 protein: CASSLGQGAIGELFF. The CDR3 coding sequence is TGTGCCAGCAGCTTAGGACAGGGGGCAATCGGGGAGCTGTTTTTT. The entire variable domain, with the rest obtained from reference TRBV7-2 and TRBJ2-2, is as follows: GAGVSQSPSNKVTEKGKDVELRCDPISGHTALYWYRQSLGQGLEFLIYFQGNSAPDKSGLPSDRFSAERTGGSVSTLTIQRTQQEDSAVYLCASSLGQGAIGELFFGEGSRLTVL.

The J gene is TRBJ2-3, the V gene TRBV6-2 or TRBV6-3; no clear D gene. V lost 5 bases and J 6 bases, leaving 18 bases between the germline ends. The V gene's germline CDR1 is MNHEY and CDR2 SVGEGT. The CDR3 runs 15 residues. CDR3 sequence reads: CASSTLGQERDTQYF. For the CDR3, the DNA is TGTGCCAGCAGTACACTGGGCCAGGAGAGGGATACGCAGTATTTT.